The T cell receptor beta chain under discussion was sequenced for a study of post-analysis software for immune sequencing data. Unique molecular identifiers were present in the TCR beta cDNA libraries. T cells numbering about 0.85 to 10 million yielded cDNA molecules that totaled roughly 500,000. Using its own MiXCR run on the PCR reads, TCRdb lists one record per CDR3 protein. The data contain over 300,000 distinct CDR3 sequences, around 37% of them singletons. This clonotype came up a few times. What it binds is unknown. Notes on the study in general: Roughly five TRBV segments, including TRBV5-6, TRBV5-1 and TRBV20-1, were more frequent in patients than controls.

Germline-derived CDR1 and CDR2 are DFQATT and SNEGSKA (reference sequence). The CDR3 is 13 residues long. J was trimmed by 5 bases and V by 5 bases; bases with no gene match: 6. This clonotype was obtained from a girl under 18 with multiple sclerosis. This chain connects TRBV20-1 to TRBJ2-5, with 9 positions matching TRBD2. The sequencing input was blood. CDR3 nucleotide sequence: TGCAGTGCTGGTAGCGGGGGCGGGGAGACCCAGTACTTC. It specifies CSAGSGGGETQYF.